This is a list of T cell receptor beta chains from one sample in a study of tumor-infiltrating lymphocytes in primary liver carcinoma. Using its own MiXCR run on the multiplex PCR reads, TCRdb lists one record per CDR3 protein. There are around 79,000 distinct CDR3 sequences in the sample; approximately 62% occur only once, and approximately 26% lies in the top ten. Specimen: tumor-adjacent normal liver tissue. These receptors were collected from a man aged 35-49 years with primary liver carcinoma and hepatitis B virus infection. The CDR3 runs from the conserved cysteine through the conserved F or W. A D gene is named only where the DNA matches it firmly. Size is omitted from some rows. Given values are once, few, many or a class for expanded clones.

NA,NA,TRBJ2-1,TRBV4-2,TGTGCCAGCAGCCGACGTACGGGGTCAGGTGTCAATGAGCAGCTCTTC,CASSRRTGSGVNEQLF
NA,NA,TRBJ2-1,TRBV11-1,TGTGCCAGCAGGGAGGGGACAATCCTCTTTAATGAGCAGTTATTC,CASREGTILFNEQLF
NA,TRBD2,TRBJ2-7,TRBV28,TGTGCCAGCAGTTTTTTCAGACTAGCGGGAGGGCGAATCTCCTGCGAACAGTACTTC,CASSFFRLAGGRISCEQYF
once,NA,TRBJ2-5,TRBV11-3,TGTGCCAGCAGCTTAGATCCAGGGGCGGAAAAGAGCCAGTACTTC,CASSLDPGAEKSQYF
many,NA,TRBJ1-5,TRBV12-3/TRBV12-4,TGTGCCAGCAGTTTGGGCGACAGAGTCGATCAGCCCCAGCATTTT,CASSLGDRVDQPQHF
many,NA,TRBJ2-1,TRBV5-1,TGCGCCAGCAGCCCCGGGGACATTCACAATGAGCAGTTCTTC,CASSPGDIHNEQFF
few,NA,TRBJ2-5,TRBV11-2,TGTGCCAGCAGCTTAAGCAGCGGACAAGAGACCCAGTACTTC,CASSLSSGQETQYF
few,NA,TRBJ1-1,TRBV10-3,TGTGTCATTAAGGCAGGGGAGAACACTGAAGCTTTCTTT,CVIKAGENTEAFF
NA,NA,TRBJ2-1,TRBV7-9,TGTGCCAGCAACTTATTAACTAACGGGAATGAGCAGTTCTTC,CASNLLTNGNEQFF
NA,TRBD2,TRBJ2-7,TRBV6-6,TGTGCCAGCAGTTATACACTAGCGGGTGGTGAGCAGTACTTC,CASSYTLAGGEQYF
NA,NA,TRBJ1-6,TRBV30,TGTGCCTGGAGCGTACGGGAACATAATTCACGCCTCCACTTT,CAWSVREHNSRLHF
NA,NA,TRBJ2-3,TRBV6-5,TGTACCAGCAGTTTCAACAGGGGCACAGATACGCAGTATTTT,CTSSFNRGTDTQYF